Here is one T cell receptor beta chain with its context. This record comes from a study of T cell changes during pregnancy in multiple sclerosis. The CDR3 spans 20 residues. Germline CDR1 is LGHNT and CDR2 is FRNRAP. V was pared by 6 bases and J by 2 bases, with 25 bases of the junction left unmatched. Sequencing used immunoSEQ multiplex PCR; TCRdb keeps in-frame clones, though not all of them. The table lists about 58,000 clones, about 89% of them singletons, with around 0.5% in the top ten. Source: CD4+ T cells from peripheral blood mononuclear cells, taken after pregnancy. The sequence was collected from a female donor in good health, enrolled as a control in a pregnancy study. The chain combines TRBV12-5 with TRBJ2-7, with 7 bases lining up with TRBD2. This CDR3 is CASGHLRQGGIAGTPYEQYF. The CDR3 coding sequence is TGTGCTAGTGGGCACCTCCGCCAGGGAGGGATTGCTGGGACCCCCTACGAGCAGTACTTC.